Included here is one T cell receptor (beta chain) sequence, with context. The data belong to a study of OX40 agonist ivuxolimab in advanced cancers. About the research overall: Those treated in dose escalation had hepatocellular carcinoma, melanoma, renal cell cancer or head and neck cancer.

Produced via immunoSEQ multiplex PCR; TCRdb's table is partial and in-frame only. In the table there are tens of thousands of clones, 80% to 90% of which are singletons. Germline loops: CDR1 SGHAT, CDR2 FQNNGV. With 4 bases removed from V and 3 bases from J, the gap between germline ends came to 10 bases. The CDR3 covers 13 residues. This clonotype originated in an adult with an advanced solid tumor such as melanoma, head and neck, liver or kidney cancer. Sequencing was performed on CD4+ or CD8+ T cells sorted from blood, taken in a trial of the OX40 agonist ivuxolimab. The chain is built from TRBV11-2 and TRBJ2-7, with unresolved D. Here the CDR3 reads CASSYGRLYEQYF. The CDR3 region has the DNA TGTGCCAGCAGCTACGGCAGACTCTACGAGCAGTACTTC.